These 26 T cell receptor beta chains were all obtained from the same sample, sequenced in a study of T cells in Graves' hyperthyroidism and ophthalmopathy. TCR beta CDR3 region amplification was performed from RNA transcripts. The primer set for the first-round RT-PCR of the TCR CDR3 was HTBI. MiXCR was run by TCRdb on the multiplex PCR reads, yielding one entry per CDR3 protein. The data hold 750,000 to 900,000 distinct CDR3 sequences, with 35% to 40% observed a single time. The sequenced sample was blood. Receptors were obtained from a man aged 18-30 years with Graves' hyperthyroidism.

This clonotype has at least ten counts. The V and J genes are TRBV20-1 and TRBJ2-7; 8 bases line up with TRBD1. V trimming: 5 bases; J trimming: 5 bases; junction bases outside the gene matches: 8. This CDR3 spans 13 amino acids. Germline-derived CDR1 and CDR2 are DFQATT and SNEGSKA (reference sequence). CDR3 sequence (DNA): TGCAGTGCTCCGATCAGGGGGCTAGACGAGCAGTACTTC. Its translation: CSAPIRGLDEQYF.

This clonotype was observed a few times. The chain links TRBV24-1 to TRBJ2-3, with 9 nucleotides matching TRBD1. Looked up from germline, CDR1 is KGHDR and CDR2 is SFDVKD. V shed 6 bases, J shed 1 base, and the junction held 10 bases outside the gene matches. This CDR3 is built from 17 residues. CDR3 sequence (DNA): TGTGCCACCAGTCCGGGACAGGGAGTGTCACGCACAGATACGCAGTATTTT. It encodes CATSPGQGVSRTDTQYF.

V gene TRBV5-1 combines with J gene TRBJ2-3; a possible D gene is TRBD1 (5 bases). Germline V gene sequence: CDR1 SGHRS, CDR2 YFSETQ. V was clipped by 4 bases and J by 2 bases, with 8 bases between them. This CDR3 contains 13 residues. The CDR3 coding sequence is TGCGCCAGCAGCCCAGGGTTCACAGATACGCAGTATTTT. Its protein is CASSPGFTDTQYF.

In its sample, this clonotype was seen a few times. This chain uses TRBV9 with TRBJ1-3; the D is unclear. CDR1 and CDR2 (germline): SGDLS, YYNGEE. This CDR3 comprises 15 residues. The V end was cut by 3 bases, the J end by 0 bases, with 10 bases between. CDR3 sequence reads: CASSATGVSGNTIYF. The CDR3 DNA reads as TGTGCCAGCAGCGCGACCGGAGTCTCTGGAAACACCATATATTTT.

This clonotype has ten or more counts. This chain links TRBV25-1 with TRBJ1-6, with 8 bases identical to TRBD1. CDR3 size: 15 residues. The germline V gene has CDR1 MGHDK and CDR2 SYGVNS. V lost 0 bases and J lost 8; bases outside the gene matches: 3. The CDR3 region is CASSEYTGGDSPLHF. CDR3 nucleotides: TGTGCCAGCAGTGAATATACAGGGGGAGATTCACCCCTCCACTTT.

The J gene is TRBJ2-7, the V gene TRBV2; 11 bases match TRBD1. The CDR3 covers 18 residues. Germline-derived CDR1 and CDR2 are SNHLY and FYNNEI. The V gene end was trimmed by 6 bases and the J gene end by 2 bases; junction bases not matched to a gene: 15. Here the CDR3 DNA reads TGTGCCAGCAGCGCGTCCCGGGACAGGGGGACGCTAACCTACGAGCAGTACTTC. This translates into CASSASRDRGTLTYEQYF.

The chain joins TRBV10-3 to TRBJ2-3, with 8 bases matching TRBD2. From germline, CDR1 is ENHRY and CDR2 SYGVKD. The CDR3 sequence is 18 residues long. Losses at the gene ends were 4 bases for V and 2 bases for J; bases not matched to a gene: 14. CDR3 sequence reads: CAISGFLLTGGPTDTQYF. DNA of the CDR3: TGTGCCATCAGTGGGTTCCTCTTAACGGGGGGGCCCACAGATACGCAGTATTTT.

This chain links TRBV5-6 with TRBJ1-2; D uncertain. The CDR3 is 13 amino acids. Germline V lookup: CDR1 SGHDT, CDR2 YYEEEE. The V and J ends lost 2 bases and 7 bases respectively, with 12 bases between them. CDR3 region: CASSFSGGSGYTF. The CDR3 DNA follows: TGTGCCAGCAGCTTTTCAGGCGGCAGTGGCTACACCTTC. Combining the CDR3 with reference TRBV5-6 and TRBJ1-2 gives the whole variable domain DAGVTQSPTHLIKTRGQQVTLRCSPKSGHDTVSWYQQALGQGPQFIFQYYEEEERQRGNFPDRFSGHQFPNYSSELNVNALLLGDSALYLCASSFSGGSGYTFGSGTRLTVV.

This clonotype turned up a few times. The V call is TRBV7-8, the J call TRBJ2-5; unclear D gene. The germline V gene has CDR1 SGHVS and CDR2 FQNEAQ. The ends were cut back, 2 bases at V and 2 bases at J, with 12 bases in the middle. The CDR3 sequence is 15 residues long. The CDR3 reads CASSLTNGRQETQYF. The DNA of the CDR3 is TGTGCCAGCAGCTTAACTAACGGGCGTCAAGAGACCCAGTACTTC.

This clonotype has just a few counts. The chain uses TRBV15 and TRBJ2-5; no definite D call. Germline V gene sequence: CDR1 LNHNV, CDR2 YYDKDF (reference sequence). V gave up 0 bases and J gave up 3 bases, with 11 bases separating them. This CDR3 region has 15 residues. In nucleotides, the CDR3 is TGTGCCACCAGCAGAGATCTGGCGCCGAAAGAGACCCAGTACTTC. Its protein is CATSRDLAPKETQYF.

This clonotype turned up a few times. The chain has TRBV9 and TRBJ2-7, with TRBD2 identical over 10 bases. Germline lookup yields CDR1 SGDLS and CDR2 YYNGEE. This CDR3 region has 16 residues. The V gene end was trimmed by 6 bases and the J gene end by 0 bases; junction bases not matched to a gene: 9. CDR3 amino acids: CASTPEGLAPSYEQYF. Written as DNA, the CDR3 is TGTGCCAGCACCCCTGAGGGACTAGCGCCCTCCTACGAGCAGTACTTC.

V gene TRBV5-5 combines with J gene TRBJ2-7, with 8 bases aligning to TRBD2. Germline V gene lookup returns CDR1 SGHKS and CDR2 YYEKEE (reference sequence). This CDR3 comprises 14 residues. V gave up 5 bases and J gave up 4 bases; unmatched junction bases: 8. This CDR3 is CASSYQGLGYEQYF. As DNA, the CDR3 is TGTGCCAGCAGTTATCAGGGACTAGGATACGAGCAGTACTTC.

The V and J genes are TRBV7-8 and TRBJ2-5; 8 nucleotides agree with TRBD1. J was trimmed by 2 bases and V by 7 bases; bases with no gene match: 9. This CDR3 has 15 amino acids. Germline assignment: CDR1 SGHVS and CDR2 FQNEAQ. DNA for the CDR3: TGTGCCAGCAACGGACAGGGAAGGGAGCAAGAGACCCAGTACTTC. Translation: CASNGQGREQETQYF.

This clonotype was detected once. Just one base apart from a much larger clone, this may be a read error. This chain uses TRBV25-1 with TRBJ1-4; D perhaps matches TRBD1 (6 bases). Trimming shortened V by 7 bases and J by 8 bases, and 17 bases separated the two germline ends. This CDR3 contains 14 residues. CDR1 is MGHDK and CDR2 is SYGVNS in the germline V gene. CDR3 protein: CASTGDRRKEKLFF. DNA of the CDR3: TGTGCCAGCACCGGAGACAGGCGGAAGGAAAAACTGTTTTTT.

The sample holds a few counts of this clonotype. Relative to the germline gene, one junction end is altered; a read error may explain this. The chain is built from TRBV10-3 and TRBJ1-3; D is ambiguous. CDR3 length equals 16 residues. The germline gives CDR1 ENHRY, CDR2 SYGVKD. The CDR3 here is CASSSLRRASGNTIYF. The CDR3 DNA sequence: TGTGCCAGCAGTTCGTTGAGGAGGGCCTCTGGAAACACCATATATTTT.

In DNA form, the CDR3 reads TGCAGCGTTGGACCCTTGACAGGGGCCAACGTCCTGACTTTC. Its protein product is CSVGPLTGANVLTF. The chain combines TRBV29-1 with TRBJ2-6, with no clear D. CDR1 is SQVTM, CDR2 ANQGSEA, per germline. The V and J ends lost 4 bases and 4 bases respectively, with 11 bases between them. CDR3 size: 14 residues.

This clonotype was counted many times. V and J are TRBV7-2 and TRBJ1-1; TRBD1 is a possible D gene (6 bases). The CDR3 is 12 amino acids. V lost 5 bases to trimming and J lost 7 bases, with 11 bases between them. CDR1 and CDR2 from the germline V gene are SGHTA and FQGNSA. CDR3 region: CASSARGGEAFF. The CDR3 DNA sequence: TGTGCCAGCAGCGCCAGGGGTGGTGAAGCTTTCTTT.

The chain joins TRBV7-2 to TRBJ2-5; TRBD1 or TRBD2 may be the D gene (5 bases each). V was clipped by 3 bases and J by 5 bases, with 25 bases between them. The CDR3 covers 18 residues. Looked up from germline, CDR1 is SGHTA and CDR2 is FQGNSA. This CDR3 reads CASSLVGLWGRGEETQYF. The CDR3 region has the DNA TGTGCCAGCAGCTTGGTCGGTCTTTGGGGGAGAGGGGAGGAGACCCAGTACTTC.

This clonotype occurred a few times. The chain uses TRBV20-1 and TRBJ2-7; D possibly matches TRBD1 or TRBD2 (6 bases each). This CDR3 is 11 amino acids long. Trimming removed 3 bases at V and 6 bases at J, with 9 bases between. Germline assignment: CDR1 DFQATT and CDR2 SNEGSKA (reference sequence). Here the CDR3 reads CSARGGSEQYF. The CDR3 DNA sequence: TGCAGTGCTAGGGGGGGCTCCGAGCAGTACTTC.

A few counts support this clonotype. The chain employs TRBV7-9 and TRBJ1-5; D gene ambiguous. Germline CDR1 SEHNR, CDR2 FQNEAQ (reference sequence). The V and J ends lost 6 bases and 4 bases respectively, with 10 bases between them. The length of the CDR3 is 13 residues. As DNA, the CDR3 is TGTGCCAGCAGAAAGAGTTCAAATCAGCCCCAGCATTTT. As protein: CASRKSSNQPQHF.

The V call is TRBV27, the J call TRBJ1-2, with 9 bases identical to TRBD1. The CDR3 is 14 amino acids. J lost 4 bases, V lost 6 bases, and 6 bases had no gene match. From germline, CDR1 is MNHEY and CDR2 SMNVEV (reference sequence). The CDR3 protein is CASRQGTGLYGYTF. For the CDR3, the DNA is TGTGCCAGCAGGCAGGGGACAGGGCTCTATGGCTACACCTTC.

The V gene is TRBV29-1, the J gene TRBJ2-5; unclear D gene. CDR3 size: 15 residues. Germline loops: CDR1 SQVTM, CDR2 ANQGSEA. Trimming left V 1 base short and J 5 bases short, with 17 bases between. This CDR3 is CSVEGTTAPEETQYF. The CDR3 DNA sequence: TGCAGCGTTGAAGGGACGACCGCGCCGGAGGAGACCCAGTACTTC.

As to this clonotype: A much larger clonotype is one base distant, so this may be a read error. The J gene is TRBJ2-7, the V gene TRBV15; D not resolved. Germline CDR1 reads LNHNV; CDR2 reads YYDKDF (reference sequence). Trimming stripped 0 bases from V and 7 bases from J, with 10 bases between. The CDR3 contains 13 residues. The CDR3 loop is CATSRDEVGEQYF. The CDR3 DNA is TGTGCCACCAGCAGAGATGAGGTGGGTGAGCAGTACTTC.

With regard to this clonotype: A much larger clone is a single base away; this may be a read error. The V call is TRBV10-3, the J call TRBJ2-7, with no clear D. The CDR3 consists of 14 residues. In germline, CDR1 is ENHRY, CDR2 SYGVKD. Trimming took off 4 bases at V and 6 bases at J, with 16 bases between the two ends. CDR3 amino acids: CAISAEQDPCEQYF. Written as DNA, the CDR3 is TGTGCCATCAGTGCGGAGCAGGACCCCTGCGAGCAGTACTTC.

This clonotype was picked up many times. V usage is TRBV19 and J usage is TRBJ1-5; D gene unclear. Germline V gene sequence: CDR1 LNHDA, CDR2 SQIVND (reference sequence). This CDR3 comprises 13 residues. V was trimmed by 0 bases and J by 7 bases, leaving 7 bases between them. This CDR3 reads CASSIDIGQPQHF. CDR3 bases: TGTGCCAGTAGTATAGATATCGGACAGCCCCAGCATTTT.

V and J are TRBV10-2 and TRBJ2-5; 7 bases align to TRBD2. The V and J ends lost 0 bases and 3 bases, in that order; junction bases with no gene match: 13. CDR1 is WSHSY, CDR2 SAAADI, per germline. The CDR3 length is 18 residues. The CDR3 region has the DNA TGCGCCAGCAGTGAGTCTAGGTTCGTCAGGGCGGGAGAAGAGACCCAGTACTTC. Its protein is CASSESRFVRAGEETQYF.